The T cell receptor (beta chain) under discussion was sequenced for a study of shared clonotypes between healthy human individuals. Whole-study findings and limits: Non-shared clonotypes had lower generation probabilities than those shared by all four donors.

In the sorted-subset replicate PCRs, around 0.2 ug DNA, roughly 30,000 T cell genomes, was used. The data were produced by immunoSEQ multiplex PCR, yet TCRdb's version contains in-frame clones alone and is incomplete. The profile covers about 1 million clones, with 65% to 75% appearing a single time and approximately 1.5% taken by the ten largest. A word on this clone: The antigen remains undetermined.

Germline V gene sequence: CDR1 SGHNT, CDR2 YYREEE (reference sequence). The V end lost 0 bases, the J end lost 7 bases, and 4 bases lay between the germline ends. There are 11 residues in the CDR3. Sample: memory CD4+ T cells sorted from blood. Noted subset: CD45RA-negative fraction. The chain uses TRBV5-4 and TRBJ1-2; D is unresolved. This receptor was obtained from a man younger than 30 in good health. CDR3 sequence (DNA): TGTGCCAGCAGCTTGGATTTTGGCTACACCTTC. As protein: CASSLDFGYTF.